Listed below are T cell receptor beta chains from one sample, sequenced in a study of CD8 T cells in Susac syndrome. In TCRdb, the immunoSEQ multiplex PCR reads were re-called with MiXCR into one record per CDR3 protein. The sample lists roughly 200,000 distinct CDR3 sequences; almost 96% were seen once. Sequences were obtained from CD4+ T cells from PBMCs. The source of these receptors is a human donor with multiple sclerosis. Both conserved end residues are part of each CDR3. D genes are given only for firm matches. Rows may omit the clone size; those that give it use once, few, many or a size class.

D gene	V gene	J gene	clone size	CDR3 DNA	CDR3 protein
TRBD2	TRBV6-5	TRBJ2-7	NA	TGTGCCAGCAGTTACTCGGCGAACGGGGGGGTCGCCTACGAGCAGTACTTC	CASSYSANGGVAYEQYF
NA	TRBV29-1	TRBJ2-7	once	TGCAGCGTTGAAGGATTCCCCGGCCATGAGCAGTACTTC	CSVEGFPGHEQYF
TRBD1	TRBV28	TRBJ2-5	NA	TGTGCCAGCAGTTTACTGGACAGGCCTCAAGAGACCCAGTACTTC	CASSLLDRPQETQYF
TRBD2	TRBV7-9	TRBJ2-5	NA	TGTGCCAGCAGTTGGCCTCTAGCGGGGGGATCGGAGACCCAGTACTTC	CASSWPLAGGSETQYF
NA	TRBV11-2	TRBJ2-7	NA	TGTGCCAGCAGCTTAGGACCTAACTACGAGCAGTACTTC	CASSLGPNYEQYF
NA	TRBV29-1	TRBJ1-1	NA	TGCAGCGTTGTATCCGGGCTGAACACTGAAGCTTTCTTT	CSVVSGLNTEAFF
NA	TRBV2	TRBJ2-3	NA	TGTGCCAGCATCGGGTGGGGCACAGATACGCAGTATTTT	CASIGWGTDTQYF
NA	TRBV20-1	TRBJ1-6	NA	TGCAGTGCTAAGAGACAGAATTCACCCCTCCACTTT	CSAKRQNSPLHF
NA	TRBV30	TRBJ1-1	NA	TGTGCCTGGAGTGTATTTAGCAGAGGCACTGAAGCTTTCTTT	CAWSVFSRGTEAFF
TRBD1	TRBV15	TRBJ1-6	NA	TGTGCCACCAGCAGATCCCGGATTCCGGGACAGACGATTAATTCACCCCTCCACTTT	CATSRSRIPGQTINSPLHF
NA	TRBV7-2	TRBJ2-3	NA	TGTGCCAGCACCCTGCCCGCCGCAGATACGCAGTATTTT	CASTLPAADTQYF
TRBD1	TRBV15	TRBJ1-1	NA	TGTGCCACCAGCCCGCAAGGGCAGGGGGACACTGAAGCTTTCTTT	CATSPQGQGDTEAFF
NA	TRBV9	TRBJ2-3	NA	TGTGCCAGCAGCCCGAACCTAGAACACACAGATACGCAGTATTTT	CASSPNLEHTDTQYF
NA	TRBV9	TRBJ1-3	once	TGTGCCAGCACCCCTTCTATATCTGGAAACACCATATATTTT	CASTPSISGNTIYF
TRBD1	TRBV20-1	TRBJ1-6	NA	TGCAGTGCTGAACAGGGGGGAACGAATTCACCCCTCCACTTT	CSAEQGGTNSPLHF
TRBD1	TRBV29-1	TRBJ1-1	NA	TGCAGCGCCAGGACAGGGGTGAACACTGAAGCTTTCTTT	CSARTGVNTEAFF
TRBD1	TRBV6-2/TRBV6-3	TRBJ1-2	NA	TGTGCCAGCAGAGGGACAGGGGAATACTATGGCTACACCTTC	CASRGTGEYYGYTF
NA	TRBV20-1	TRBJ2-3	NA	TGCAGTGCTAGAGAGACAGCTAGCACAGATACGCAGTATTTT	CSARETASTDTQYF
TRBD2	TRBV9	TRBJ2-1	once	TGTGCCAGCAGCGTAGCCCTTGACGGGACTAGCGTTGAGCAGTTCTTC	CASSVALDGTSVEQFF
NA	TRBV3-1	TRBJ2-1	NA	TGTGCCAGCAGCCAGAGGGGGTTTAGCTCCTACAATGAGCAGTTCTTC	CASSQRGFSSYNEQFF
NA	TRBV20-1	TRBJ2-7	NA	TGCAGTGCTGGCCGGCAGGGAGGAAACGAGCAGTACTTC	CSAGRQGGNEQYF
NA	TRBV12-3/TRBV12-4	TRBJ1-1	NA	TGTGCCAGCAGTTCGGGGGGGGGCTGGGACACTGAAGCTTTCTTT	CASSSGGGWDTEAFF
NA	TRBV4-1	TRBJ2-1	NA	TGCGCCAGCAGCCAAGTATTGGCTGAACAGTTCTTC	CASSQVLAEQFF
NA	TRBV7-9	TRBJ2-1	NA	TGTGCCAGCAGCCGGGGCCAGGGCCTTCCTGTGGGGTTCTTC	CASSRGQGLPVGFF
NA	TRBV30	TRBJ2-5	NA	TGTGCCTGGAGTTCTCAAATTCAAGAGACCCAGTACTTC	CAWSSQIQETQYF
NA	TRBV5-6	TRBJ1-5	NA	TGTGCCAGCAGCTGGGGACAAAATCAGCCCCAGCATTTT	CASSWGQNQPQHF
TRBD2	TRBV24-1	TRBJ2-1	NA	TGTGCCACCAGTGATACTAGCGGGGGGGCCACCAATGAGCAGTTCTTC	CATSDTSGGATNEQFF
TRBD1	TRBV30	TRBJ1-2	NA	TGTGCCTGGACTTGGGACAGAACTAACTATGGCTACACCTTC	CAWTWDRTNYGYTF
TRBD1	TRBV6-2/TRBV6-3	TRBJ1-5	once	TGTGCCAGCAGTACGGGACAGGGTTGGGATCAGCCCCAGCATTTT	CASSTGQGWDQPQHF
TRBD2	TRBV20-1	TRBJ2-3	NA	TGCAGTGCGAATAGACTAGCGGGTTTGGCAGATACGCAGTATTTT	CSANRLAGLADTQYF
NA	TRBV6-5	TRBJ1-5	NA	TGTGCCAGCAGGCGGGGACAATATAGCAATCAGCCCCAGCATTTT	CASRRGQYSNQPQHF
NA	TRBV3-1	TRBJ1-1	NA	TGTGCCAGCACCTTCTTGGGGGATAACACTGAAGCTTTCTTT	CASTFLGDNTEAFF
TRBD1	TRBV2	TRBJ2-2	NA	TGTGCCAGCATAGGGGGACAGACGAACACCGGGGAGCTGTTTTTT	CASIGGQTNTGELFF
TRBD1	TRBV29-1	TRBJ1-1	NA	TGCAGCGCAGGGGGATTCAACACTGAAGCTTTCTTT	CSAGGFNTEAFF
NA	TRBV7-9	TRBJ2-3	NA	TGTGCCAGCAGCTCGACGGACCCTACGCAGTATTTT	CASSSTDPTQYF
NA	TRBV12-5	TRBJ2-2	NA	TGTGCTAGTGGGGAAGGGGCTAACACCGGGGAGCTGTTTTTT	CASGEGANTGELFF
TRBD1	TRBV30	TRBJ1-1	once	TGTGCCTGGAGTTGGAGACAGGGAGAAGCTTTCTTT	CAWSWRQGEAFF
NA	TRBV12-5	TRBJ2-1	NA	TGTGCTAGTGGTTTGGATCAGACTCACAATGAGCAGTTCTTC	CASGLDQTHNEQFF
TRBD1	TRBV11-2	TRBJ2-7	NA	TGTGCCAGCAGCCCGTGGGACAGCCCGTTAGACGAGCAGTACTTC	CASSPWDSPLDEQYF
NA	TRBV6-2/TRBV6-3	TRBJ1-6	NA	TGTGCCAGCAGTTACTCGATGGACCCCCTCCACTTT	CASSYSMDPLHF
TRBD2	TRBV9	TRBJ2-1	once	TGTGCCAGCAGCGAGGGACTAGCGGGGGAGACGAATGAGCAGTTCTTC	CASSEGLAGETNEQFF
NA	TRBV10-3	TRBJ2-3	NA	TGTGCCATCAGTGTAGTGGAGGAACCTAGCACAGATACGCAGTATTTT	CAISVVEEPSTDTQYF
NA	TRBV5-4	TRBJ2-7	NA	TGTGCCAGCAGCTTGGCCTCCCCGTCACCCTACGAGCAGTACTTC	CASSLASPSPYEQYF
NA	TRBV28	TRBJ1-1	NA	TGTGCCAGCAGGGAGGGGCACTATGAAACTGAAGCTTTCTTT	CASREGHYETEAFF
NA	TRBV20-1	TRBJ1-1	NA	TGCAGTGCTAGAGACTACAGGGTAGGGTACACTGAAGCTTTCTTT	CSARDYRVGYTEAFF
NA	TRBV12-3/TRBV12-4	TRBJ2-3	once	TGTGCCAGCAGTTTAGGGACCCGGACCTTGCAGTATTTT	CASSLGTRTLQYF
NA	TRBV7-9	TRBJ2-2	once	TGTGCCAGCAGCTTAGCGCCTTGGGACACCGGGGAGCTGTTTTTT	CASSLAPWDTGELFF
TRBD2	TRBV30	TRBJ2-5	NA	TGTGCCTGGAGTTCTGCTAGCGGGGGTGACGGGACCCAGTACTTC	CAWSSASGGDGTQYF
NA	TRBV29-1	TRBJ1-4	NA	TGCAGCGTGCTTCTGGGTGAAAAACTGTTTTTT	CSVLLGEKLFF